The rows below give T cell receptor beta chains drawn from one sample of a study of T cells in Graves' hyperthyroidism and ophthalmopathy. TCRdb reanalysed the multiplex PCR reads using MiXCR and keeps one entry per CDR3 protein. The data contain nearly 600,000 distinct CDR3 sequences, more than 11% of them singletons. Specimen: blood. All receptors derive from a woman aged 30 to 39 with Graves' hyperthyroidism that later progressed to Graves' ophthalmopathy. CDR3s include the opening cysteine and the closing phenylalanine or tryptophan. D genes are given only for firm matches. Rows give clone size only sometimes, using once, few, many, or a class for an expanded clone.

J gene: TRBJ1-2; clone size: many; V gene: TRBV29-1; D gene: TRBD1; CDR3 DNA: TGCAGCGTAACGGGACAGGGTAACTATGGCTACACCTTC; CDR3 protein: CSVTGQGNYGYTF
J gene: TRBJ1-2; clone size: many; V gene: TRBV6-2/TRBV6-3; D gene: NA; CDR3 DNA: TGTGCCAGCAGCTCTGGACCATCGATGTATGGCTACACCTTC; CDR3 protein: CASSSGPSMYGYTF
J gene: TRBJ1-1; clone size: many; V gene: TRBV27; D gene: NA; CDR3 DNA: TGTGCCAGCAGTCCACAAATGAACACTGAAGCTTTCTTT; CDR3 protein: CASSPQMNTEAFF
J gene: TRBJ2-7; clone size: many; V gene: TRBV27; D gene: TRBD2; CDR3 DNA: TGTGCCAGCAGTTTACAACTCGGACTAGCGGGAGGGTACGAGCAGTACTTC; CDR3 protein: CASSLQLGLAGGYEQYF
J gene: TRBJ1-1; clone size: NA; V gene: TRBV20-1; D gene: TRBD1; CDR3 DNA: TGCAGTGCTGAGGGACAGGGGATGTTTCCCACTGAAGCTTTCTTT; CDR3 protein: CSAEGQGMFPTEAFF
J gene: TRBJ1-2; clone size: many; V gene: TRBV28; D gene: NA; CDR3 DNA: TGTGCCAGCAGTTTTCACGGGAATAACTATGGCTACACCTTC; CDR3 protein: CASSFHGNNYGYTF
J gene: TRBJ1-2; clone size: few; V gene: TRBV11-2; D gene: NA; CDR3 DNA: TGTGCCAGCAGCTTAGGGGGGCAGTTAAACTCTGGCTACACCTTC; CDR3 protein: CASSLGGQLNSGYTF
J gene: TRBJ2-3; clone size: NA; V gene: TRBV19; D gene: NA; CDR3 DNA: TGTGCCAGTACCCGGGGGGCGGGAGAGGGTTCAGATACGCAGTATTTT; CDR3 protein: CASTRGAGEGSDTQYF
J gene: TRBJ2-2; clone size: many; V gene: TRBV7-2; D gene: NA; CDR3 DNA: TGTGCCAGCAGCTTAGACGGGAGTGGGGTCGGGGAGCTGTTTTTT; CDR3 protein: CASSLDGSGVGELFF
J gene: TRBJ1-2; clone size: few; V gene: TRBV20-1; D gene: TRBD1; CDR3 DNA: TGCAGTGCTAGCATATCAGGGGGGGAAGATGGCTACACCTTC; CDR3 protein: CSASISGGEDGYTF
J gene: TRBJ2-5; clone size: few; V gene: TRBV3-1; D gene: TRBD1; CDR3 DNA: TGTGCCAGCAGATCCACAGGGGAAGGGGAGACCCAGTACTTC; CDR3 protein: CASRSTGEGETQYF
J gene: TRBJ2-7; clone size: few; V gene: TRBV27; D gene: NA; CDR3 DNA: TGTGCCAGCAGTTTAGCGGGGCCGAGCTCCTACGAGCAGTACTTC; CDR3 protein: CASSLAGPSSYEQYF
J gene: TRBJ2-1; clone size: many; V gene: TRBV7-2; D gene: NA; CDR3 DNA: TGTGCCAGCAGCTTAAGGTGGGAGACCTACAATGAGCAGTTCTTC; CDR3 protein: CASSLRWETYNEQFF
J gene: TRBJ2-3; clone size: NA; V gene: TRBV27; D gene: NA; CDR3 DNA: TGTGCCAGCAGTTCCCTGGGCCTTGCGGGAGATACGCAGTATTTT; CDR3 protein: CASSSLGLAGDTQYF
J gene: TRBJ1-2; clone size: many; V gene: TRBV7-2; D gene: TRBD1; CDR3 DNA: TGTGCCAGCAGCTTAGCTTCCCGGGACAGGGGGCTCGGCTACACCTTC; CDR3 protein: CASSLASRDRGLGYTF
J gene: TRBJ2-1; clone size: few; V gene: TRBV19; D gene: TRBD1; CDR3 DNA: TGTGCCAGTGGAGAGGTCCCGGGACAGGAGAATGAGCAGTTCTTC; CDR3 protein: CASGEVPGQENEQFF
J gene: TRBJ2-4; clone size: few; V gene: TRBV4-2; D gene: TRBD2; CDR3 DNA: TGTGCCAGCAGCCAAGGTGGGACTAGCTTCGAGGGAACCAAAAACATTCAGTACTTC; CDR3 protein: CASSQGGTSFEGTKNIQYF
J gene: TRBJ1-6; clone size: many; V gene: TRBV28; D gene: TRBD1; CDR3 DNA: TGTGCCAGCAGTTGGGGAGCCACAGGGGGGAATTCACCCCTCCACTTT; CDR3 protein: CASSWGATGGNSPLHF
J gene: TRBJ1-1; clone size: few; V gene: TRBV19; D gene: NA; CDR3 DNA: TGTGCCAGTAGTATCATCCTCGGGCAGATGAACACTGAAGCTTTCTTT; CDR3 protein: CASSIILGQMNTEAFF
J gene: TRBJ1-5; clone size: NA; V gene: TRBV6-4; D gene: TRBD1; CDR3 DNA: TGTGCCAGCAGGCTCCCGACAGGGGCTAATCAGCCCCAGCATTTT; CDR3 protein: CASRLPTGANQPQHF